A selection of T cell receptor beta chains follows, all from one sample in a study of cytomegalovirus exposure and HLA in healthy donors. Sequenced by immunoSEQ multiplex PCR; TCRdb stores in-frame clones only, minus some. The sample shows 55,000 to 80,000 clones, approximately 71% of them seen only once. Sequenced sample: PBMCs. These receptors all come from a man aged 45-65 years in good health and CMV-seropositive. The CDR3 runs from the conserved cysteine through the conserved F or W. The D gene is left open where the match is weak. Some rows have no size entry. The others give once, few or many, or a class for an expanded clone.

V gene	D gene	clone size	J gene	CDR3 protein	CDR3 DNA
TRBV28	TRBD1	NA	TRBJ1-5	CASSLPPTGGNQPQHF	TGTGCCAGCAGTCTCCCGCCGACAGGGGGGAATCAGCCCCAGCATTTT
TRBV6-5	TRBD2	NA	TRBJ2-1	CASSRASGGDEQFF	TGTGCCAGCAGTCGCGCTAGCGGGGGGGATGAGCAGTTCTTC
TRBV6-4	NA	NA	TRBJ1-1	CASSSSPGNTEAFF	TGTGCCAGCAGTTCCTCCCCCGGGAACACTGAAGCTTTCTTT
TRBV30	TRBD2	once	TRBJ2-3	CAWSPLAGDKDTQYF	TGTGCCTGGAGCCCACTAGCGGGAGACAAAGATACGCAGTATTTT
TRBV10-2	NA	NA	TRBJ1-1	CASSESTGEAFF	TGCGCCAGCAGTGAGTCAACAGGTGAAGCTTTCTTT
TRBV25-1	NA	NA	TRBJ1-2	CASSFGSEGYTF	TGTGCCAGCAGCTTCGGTAGTGAAGGCTACACCTTC
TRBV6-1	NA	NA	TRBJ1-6	CASTQGNSPLHF	TGTGCCAGCACCCAGGGTAATTCACCCCTCCACTTT
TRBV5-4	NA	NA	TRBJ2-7	CASSTSTGSYEQYF	TGTGCCAGCAGCACCTCGACAGGCTCCTACGAGCAGTACTTC
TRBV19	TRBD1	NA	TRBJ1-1	CASRGQSNTEAFF	TGTGCCAGTAGGGGACAGTCCAACACTGAAGCTTTCTTT
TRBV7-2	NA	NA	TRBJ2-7	CASSLDLTSYEQYF	TGTGCCAGCAGCTTAGACCTAACCTCCTACGAGCAGTACTTC
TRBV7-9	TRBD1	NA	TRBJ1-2	CASSPGRTGSGGYTF	TGTGCCAGCAGCCCCGGAAGGACAGGATCCGGTGGCTACACCTTC
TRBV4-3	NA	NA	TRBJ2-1	CASTLEVSRTGEQFF	TGCGCCAGCACCCTCGAAGTGAGTAGAACAGGCGAGCAGTTCTTC
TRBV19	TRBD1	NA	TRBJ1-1	CASSARTGGSTEAFF	TGTGCCAGTAGTGCTCGGACAGGGGGGAGCACTGAAGCTTTCTTT
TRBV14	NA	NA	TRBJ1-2	CASSQGGQGLHYGYTF	TGTGCCAGCAGCCAAGGGGGGCAGGGCCTCCACTATGGCTACACCTTC
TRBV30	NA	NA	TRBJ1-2	CALVRQAVGGYTF	TGTGCCCTGGTGCGTCAGGCAGTGGGTGGCTACACCTTC
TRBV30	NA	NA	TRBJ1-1	CAWSVVMRAFF	TGTGCCTGGAGTGTAGTGATGAGGGCTTTCTTT
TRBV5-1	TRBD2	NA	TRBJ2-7	CASRRTSGVYSYEQYF	TGCGCCAGCAGAAGAACTAGCGGGGTGTACTCCTACGAGCAGTACTTC
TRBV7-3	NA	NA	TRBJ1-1	CASSLKGGTEAFF	TGTGCCAGCAGCTTAAAGGGAGGCACTGAAGCTTTCTTT
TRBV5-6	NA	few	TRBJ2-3	CASSLQQTGAQYF	TGTGCCAGCAGCTTGCAGCAGACAGGAGCGCAGTATTTT
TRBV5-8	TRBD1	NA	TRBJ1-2	CASSFRGLDGYTF	TGTGCCAGCAGCTTTAGGGGGCTAGATGGCTACACCTTC
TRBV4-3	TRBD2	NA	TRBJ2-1	CASSQESRLAPLYNEQFF	TGCGCCAGCAGCCAAGAATCCCGACTAGCCCCCCTGTACAATGAGCAGTTCTTC
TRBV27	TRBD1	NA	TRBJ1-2	CASSLYSGRGAANYGYTF	TGTGCCAGCAGTTTATATTCGGGCAGGGGGGCCGCTAACTATGGCTACACCTTC
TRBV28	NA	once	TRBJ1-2	CASSLTGPYGYTF	TGTGCCAGCAGTCTGACAGGTCCCTATGGCTACACCTTC
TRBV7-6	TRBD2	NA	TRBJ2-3	CASSGGRATDTQYF	TGTGCCAGCAGTGGAGGGAGGGCCACAGATACGCAGTATTTT
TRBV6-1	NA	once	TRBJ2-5	CASSRESSETQYF	TGTGCCAGCAGCCGGGAGAGCAGCGAGACCCAGTACTTC
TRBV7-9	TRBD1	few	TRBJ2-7	CASSLRQGGPYEQYF	TGTGCCAGCAGCTTAAGACAGGGGGGCCCCTACGAGCAGTACTTC
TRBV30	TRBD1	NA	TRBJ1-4	CAWVPTDREKLFF	TGTGCCTGGGTCCCCACGGACAGGGAAAAACTGTTTTTT
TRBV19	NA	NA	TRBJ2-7	CASSYGRTYEQYF	TGTGCCAGTAGTTATGGCAGAACCTACGAGCAGTACTTC
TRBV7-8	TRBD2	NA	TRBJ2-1	CASSLFPTSGRENEQFF	TGTGCCAGCAGCTTATTTCCTACTAGCGGGAGGGAGAATGAGCAGTTCTTC
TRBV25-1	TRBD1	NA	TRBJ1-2	CASSEPGTGQTQTF	TGTGCCAGCAGTGAACCCGGGACAGGCCAAACTCAGACCTTC
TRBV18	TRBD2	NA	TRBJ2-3	CASSPTPGLAGGGGDTQYF	TGTGCCAGCTCACCGACACCGGGACTAGCGGGAGGTGGTGGAGATACGCAGTATTTT
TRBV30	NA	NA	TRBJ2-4	CAWSLAGAKNIQYF	TGTGCCTGGAGTCTCGCAGGGGCCAAAAACATTCAGTACTTC
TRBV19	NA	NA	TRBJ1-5	CASSFRNQPQHF	TGTGCCAGTAGTTTCCGGAATCAGCCCCAGCATTTT